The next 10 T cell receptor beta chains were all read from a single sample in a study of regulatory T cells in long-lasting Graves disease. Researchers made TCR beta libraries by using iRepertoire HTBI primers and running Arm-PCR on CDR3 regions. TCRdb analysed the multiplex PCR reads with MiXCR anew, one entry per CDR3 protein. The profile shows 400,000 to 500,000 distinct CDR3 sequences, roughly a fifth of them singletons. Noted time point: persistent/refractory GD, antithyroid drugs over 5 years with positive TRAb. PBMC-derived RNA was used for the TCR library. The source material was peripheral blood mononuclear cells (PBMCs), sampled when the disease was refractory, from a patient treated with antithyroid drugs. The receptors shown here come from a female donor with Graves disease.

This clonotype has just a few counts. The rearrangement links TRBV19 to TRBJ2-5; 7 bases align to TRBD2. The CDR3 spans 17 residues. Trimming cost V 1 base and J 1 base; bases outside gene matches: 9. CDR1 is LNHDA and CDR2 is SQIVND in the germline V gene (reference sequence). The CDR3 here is CASSIGAYWGGQETQYF. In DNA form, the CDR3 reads TGTGCCAGTAGTATAGGGGCCTACTGGGGGGGCCAAGAGACCCAGTACTTC.

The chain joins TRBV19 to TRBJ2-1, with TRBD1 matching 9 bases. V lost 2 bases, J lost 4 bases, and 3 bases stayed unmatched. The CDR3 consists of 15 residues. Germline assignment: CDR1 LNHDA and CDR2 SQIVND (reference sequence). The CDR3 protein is CASSITGQGYNEQFF. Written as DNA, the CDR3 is TGTGCCAGTAGTATAACGGGACAGGGTTACAATGAGCAGTTCTTC.

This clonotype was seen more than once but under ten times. CDR3 residues: CASRQGVTGELFF. The CDR3 DNA is TGTGCCAGCAGACAGGGGGTAACCGGGGAGCTGTTTTTT. The rearrangement links TRBV28 to TRBJ2-2, with TRBD1 identical over 8 bases. V lost 6 bases, J lost 5 bases, and 2 bases stayed unmatched. The CDR3 is 13 residues long. Germline lookup yields CDR1 MDHEN and CDR2 SYDVKM.

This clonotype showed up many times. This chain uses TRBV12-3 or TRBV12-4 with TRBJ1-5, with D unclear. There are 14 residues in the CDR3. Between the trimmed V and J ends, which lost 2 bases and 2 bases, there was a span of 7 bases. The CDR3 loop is CASSLSGRNQPQHF. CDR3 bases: TGTGCCAGCAGTTTATCCGGGCGCAATCAGCCCCAGCATTTT.

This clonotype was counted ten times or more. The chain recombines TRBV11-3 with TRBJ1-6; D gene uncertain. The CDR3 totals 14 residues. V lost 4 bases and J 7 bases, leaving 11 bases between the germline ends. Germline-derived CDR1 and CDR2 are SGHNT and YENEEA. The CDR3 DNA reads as TGTGCCAGCAGCTCCTTGGCAATGAATTCACCCCTCCACTTT. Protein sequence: CASSSLAMNSPLHF.

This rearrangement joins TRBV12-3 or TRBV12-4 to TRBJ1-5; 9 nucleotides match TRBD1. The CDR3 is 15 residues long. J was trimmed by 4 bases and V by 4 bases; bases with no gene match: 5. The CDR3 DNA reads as TGTGCCAGCAGTTCCGAGGACAGGGGTAATCAGCCCCAGCATTTT. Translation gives CASSSEDRGNQPQHF.

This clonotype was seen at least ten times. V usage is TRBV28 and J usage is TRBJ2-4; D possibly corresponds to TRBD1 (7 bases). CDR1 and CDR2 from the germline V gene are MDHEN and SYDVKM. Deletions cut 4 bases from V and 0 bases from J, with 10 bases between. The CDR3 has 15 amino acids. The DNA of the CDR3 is TGTGCCAGCAGTTACAGGGGACTAGCCAAAAACATTCAGTACTTC. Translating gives CASSYRGLAKNIQYF. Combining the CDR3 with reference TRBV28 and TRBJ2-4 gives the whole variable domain DVKVTQSSRYLVKRTGEKVFLECVQDMDHENMFWYRQDPGLGLRLIYFSYDVKMKEKGDIPEGYSVSREKKERFSLILESASTNQTSMYLCASSYRGLAKNIQYFGAGTRLSVL.

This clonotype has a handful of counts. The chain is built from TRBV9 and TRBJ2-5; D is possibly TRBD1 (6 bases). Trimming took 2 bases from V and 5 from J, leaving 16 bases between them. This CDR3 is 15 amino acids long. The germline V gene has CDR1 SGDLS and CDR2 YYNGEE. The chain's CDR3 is CASSVSIGGRETQYF. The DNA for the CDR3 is TGTGCCAGCAGCGTCTCGATAGGGGGTCGGGAGACCCAGTACTTC.

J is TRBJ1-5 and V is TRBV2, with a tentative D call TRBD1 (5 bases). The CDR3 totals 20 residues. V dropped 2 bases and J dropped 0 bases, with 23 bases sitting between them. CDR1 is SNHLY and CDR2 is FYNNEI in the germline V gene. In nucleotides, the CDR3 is TGTGCCAGCAGTGAAAAGGCTGGGGGGAAGGGATACTATAGCAATCAGCCCCAGCATTTT. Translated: CASSEKAGGKGYYSNQPQHF.

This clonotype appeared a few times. CDR3 protein: CASSHTGASSYNSPLHF. DNA for the CDR3: TGTGCCAGCAGCCACACAGGGGCCTCCTCCTATAATTCACCCCTCCACTTT. The rearrangement uses TRBV3-1 and TRBJ1-6; TRBD1 agrees at 7 bases. The CDR3 has 17 amino acids. Germline lookup yields CDR1 LGHDT and CDR2 YNNKEL (reference sequence). With V trimmed by 3 bases and J by 0 bases, 5 bases remained unmatched.